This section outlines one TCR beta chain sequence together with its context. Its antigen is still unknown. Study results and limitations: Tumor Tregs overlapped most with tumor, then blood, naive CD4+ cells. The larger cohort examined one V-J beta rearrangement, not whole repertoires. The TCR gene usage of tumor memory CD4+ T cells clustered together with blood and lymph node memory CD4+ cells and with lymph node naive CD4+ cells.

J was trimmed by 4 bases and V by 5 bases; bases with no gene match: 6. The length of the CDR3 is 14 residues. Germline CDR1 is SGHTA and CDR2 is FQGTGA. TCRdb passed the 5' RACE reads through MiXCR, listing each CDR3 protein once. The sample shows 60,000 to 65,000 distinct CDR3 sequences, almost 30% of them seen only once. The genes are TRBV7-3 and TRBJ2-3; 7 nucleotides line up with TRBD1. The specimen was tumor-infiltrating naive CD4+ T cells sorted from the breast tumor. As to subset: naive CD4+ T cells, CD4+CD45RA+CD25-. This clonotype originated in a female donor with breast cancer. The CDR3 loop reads CASSVNQGADTQYF. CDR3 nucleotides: TGTGCCAGCAGCGTCAACCAGGGGGCAGATACGCAGTATTTT.